Sequencing of this TCR beta chain was carried out in a study of shared clonotypes between healthy human individuals. The wider study: CD8 memory received one plate per donor, CD8 naive two, CD4 memory three and CD4 naive three. Points from the study as a whole: Represented diversity (both genetic and exposure-history) was limited by the small number of donors. The naive CD4 repertoires of a handful of donors were compared, and around 4.7% of clonotypes were shared.

On this clone itself: The antigen is unknown.

Only in-frame clones appear in the TCRdb table, and some are missing; sequencing was by immunoSEQ multiplex PCR. The sample includes 800,000 to 1,200,000 clones, about 84% of them seen just once. The sequence was collected from a man aged 18-30 years in good health. Some clones in this sample may be carry-over from other donors' samples. Sequencing used memory CD4+ T cells from PBMCs. Regarding subset: CD45RA-negative fraction.

The DNA of the CDR3 is TGTGCCAGCAGCCCAGGGACTAGCGGCTACGAGCAGTACTTC. Protein: CASSPGTSGYEQYF. The chain employs TRBV13 and TRBJ2-7; 11 bases map to TRBD2. CDR3 length equals 14 residues. V gave up 5 bases and J gave up 3 bases; unmatched junction bases: 3. Germline V gene lookup returns CDR1 PRHDT and CDR2 FYEKMQ (reference sequence).